The clone carrying this TCR beta chain appeared many times. Its target is not known. Regions amplified from RNA transcripts were the TCR beta CDR3 regions. A first-round RT-PCR of the TCR CDR3 used the HTBI primer set. TCRdb re-derived calls from the multiplex PCR reads in MiXCR, one entry per CDR3 protein. Seen here are 500,000 to 800,000 distinct CDR3 sequences, more than 14% observed once, and the top ten hold around 12%. This specimen belongs to a study of T cells in Graves' hyperthyroidism and ophthalmopathy. At the level of the study: Blood was drawn when the patient was first diagnosed and still untreated. Broader study findings: Blood shared most expanded thyroid clonotypes above 0.001.

Germline CDR1 is SGHTA and CDR2 is FQGNSA. This CDR3 is built from 14 residues. V was cut by 2 bases and J by 5 bases, with 13 bases left in between. With duration under 3 months, ophthalmopathy was active: Clinical Activity Score at least 3, NOSPECS at least 4. The sequence derives from a woman between 50 and 59 years old with Graves' ophthalmopathy. The J gene is TRBJ2-7, the V gene TRBV7-2; no clear D gene. The sample consisted of blood. The CDR3 reads CASSLRLVVHEQYF. CDR3 coding DNA: TGTGCCAGCAGCTTACGATTGGTGGTCCACGAGCAGTACTTC.